One and the same sample provided the 14 T cell receptor beta chains below, sequenced in a study of blood T cell repertoires in COVID-19. Here immunoSEQ multiplex PCR was the method, and the copy in TCRdb shows in-frame clones only, minus some. The sample lists 400,000 to 450,000 clones, approximately 90% seen once, with roughly 1.1% in the top ten. Sequenced: PBMCs or T cells enriched from blood (not recorded which). The source is a man aged 30-40 years who had recovered from COVID-19.

The chain uses TRBV3-1 (or the pseudogene TRBV3-2) and TRBJ1-2; TRBD1 might be the D (5 bases). The germline V gene has CDR1 LGHDT and CDR2 YNNKEL (reference sequence). V lost 7 bases and J lost 8, with 26 bases in between. CDR3 size: 16 residues. The CDR3 coding sequence is TGTGCCAGCAACAAACTCGCCGCGGGGGTGGAGGGAGGCTACACCTTC. This translates into CASNKLAAGVEGGYTF.

V and J are TRBV11-2 and TRBJ1-2; D is undetermined. The germline V gene encodes CDR1 SGHAT and CDR2 FQNNGV. V gave up 0 bases and J gave up 5 bases, with 13 bases separating them. This CDR3 has 15 residues. The CDR3 here is CASSLDLGLIYGYTF. CDR3 bases: TGTGCCAGCAGCTTAGATCTCGGACTGATATATGGCTACACCTTC.

CDR3 sequence (DNA): TGTGCCAGCTCACCACCGGGGTCGGGACAGGGTCCCATTCAGTACTTC. Translating gives CASSPPGSGQGPIQYF. The chain uses TRBV18 and TRBJ2-4, with 9 positions matching TRBD1. This CDR3 spans 16 amino acids. J gave up 9 bases and V 0 bases, and 9 bases lay outside the gene matches. CDR1 KGHSH and CDR2 LQKENI come from the germline V gene.

CDR3 amino acids: CASGTGRGSAFF. CDR3 coding DNA: TGTGCCAGCGGGACCGGGAGGGGCTCGGCTTTCTTT. The chain uses TRBV28 and TRBJ1-1, with D possibly TRBD1 on 5 matching bases. V lost 8 bases and J lost 11, with 18 bases in between. Per the germline V gene, CDR1 is MDHEN and CDR2 is SYDVKM. There are 12 residues in the CDR3. Full variable domain (missing parts from reference TRBV28 and TRBJ1-1): DVKVTQSSRYLVKRTGEKVFLECVQDMDHENMFWYRQDPGLGLRLIYFSYDVKMKEKGDIPEGYSVSREKKERFSLILESASTNQTSMYLCASGTGRGSAFFGQGTRLTVV.

The V gene is TRBV5-1, the J gene TRBJ2-5, with no clear D. Between the trimmed V and J ends, which lost 0 bases and 7 bases, there was a span of 13 bases. This CDR3 spans 14 amino acids. CDR1 and CDR2 (germline): SGHRS, YFSETQ. DNA for the CDR3: TGCGCCAGCAGCTTGGGATCTGGAGAAGGGACCCAGTACTTC. This gives the protein CASSLGSGEGTQYF.

On this clone: The sample contains more than one DNA sequence encoding this CDR3. The gene calls are TRBV5-1 and TRBJ2-7, with D uncertain. The CDR3 runs to 11 residues. The V end was cut by 7 bases, the J end by 1 base, with 6 bases between. From germline, CDR1 is SGHRS and CDR2 YFSETQ. CDR3 amino acids: CASSSSYEQYF. CDR3 DNA sequence: TGCGCCAGCTCATCATCCTACGAGCAGTACTTC. The entire variable domain, with the rest obtained from reference TRBV5-1 and TRBJ2-7, is as follows: KAGVTQTPRYLIKTRGQQVTLSCSPISGHRSVSWYQQTPGQGLQFLFEYFSETQRNKGNFPGRFSGRQFSNSRSEMNVSTLELGDSALYLCASSSSYEQYFGPGTRLTVT.

The chain links TRBV3-1 (or the pseudogene TRBV3-2) to TRBJ1-6, with D perhaps matching TRBD1 (6 bases). V gave up 4 bases and J gave up 7 bases, with 11 bases separating them. Germline assignment: CDR1 LGHDT and CDR2 YNNKEL (reference sequence). CDR3 length: 14 amino acids. The CDR3 DNA sequence: TGTGCCAGCAGCCTGGACAGTGGAAATTCACCCCTCCACTTT. It encodes CASSLDSGNSPLHF.

The chain combines TRBV15 with TRBJ2-5; 8 positions agree with TRBD2. The CDR3 consists of 15 residues. The junction had 2 bases not matched to a gene; V was cut back by 0 bases and J by 2 bases. Germline V gene data show CDR1 as LNHNV and CDR2 as YYDKDF (reference sequence). CDR3 sequence reads: CATSRDSGGQETQYF. CDR3 DNA sequence: TGTGCCACCAGCAGAGATTCGGGAGGGCAAGAGACCCAGTACTTC. Looking up the rest from reference TRBV15 and TRBJ2-5 gives the full variable domain: DAMVIQNPRYQVTQFGKPVTLSCSQTLNHNVMYWYQQKSSQAPKLLFHYYDKDFNNEADTPDNFQSRRPNTSFCFLDIRSPGLGDTAMYLCATSRDSGGQETQYFGPGTRLLVL.

V usage is TRBV5-1 and J usage is TRBJ2-7; the match to TRBD1 covers 7 bases. The CDR3 length is 14 residues. V shed 1 base, J shed 2 bases, and the junction held 3 bases outside the gene matches. The germline CDR1 and CDR2 sequences are SGHRS and YFSETQ. The DNA of the CDR3 is TGCGCCAGCAGCTTGATGCAGGGGGCCTACGAGCAGTACTTC. Encoded protein: CASSLMQGAYEQYF.

CDR3 DNA: TGTGCCAGCAGCGCCCCCGAGACAGGGTTTGGCTACACCTTC. Translated: CASSAPETGFGYTF. This chain uses TRBV9 with TRBJ1-2, with TRBD1 identical over 7 bases. The V segment lost 3 bases and the J segment 7 bases; nucleotides outside the gene matches: 9. The CDR3 is 14 amino acids. In germline, CDR1 is SGDLS, CDR2 YYNGEE. The entire variable domain, with the rest obtained from reference TRBV9 and TRBJ1-2, is as follows: DSGVTQTPKHLITATGQRVTLRCSPRSGDLSVYWYQQSLDQGLQFLIQYYNGEERAKGNILERFSAQQFPDLHSELNLSSLELGDSALYFCASSAPETGFGYTFGSGTRLTVV.

V and J are TRBV4-2 and TRBJ2-7, with TRBD2 as a possible D gene (5 bases). The V gene lost 2 bases and the J gene lost 5 bases, with 13 bases spanning the gap. Germline CDR1 and CDR2: LGHNA and YNFKEQ. CDR3 size: 14 residues. This CDR3 reads CASSQRGFTDEQYF. For the CDR3, the DNA is TGTGCCAGCAGCCAACGAGGGTTTACGGACGAGCAGTACTTC.

This clone appeared a single time. J is TRBJ2-7 and V is TRBV6-6, with TRBD1 matching over 9 bases. Germline V gives CDR1 MNHNY, CDR2 SVGAGI (reference sequence). The length of the CDR3 is 14 residues. The V segment lost 10 bases and the J segment 5 bases; nucleotides outside the gene matches: 12. CDR3 coding DNA: TGTGCCACCCCCGCCGGGACAGGGATCGACGAGCAGTACTTC. Amino acid sequence: CATPAGTGIDEQYF.

The V and J genes are TRBV28 and TRBJ2-3; D possibly corresponds to TRBD1 (6 bases). Germline loops: CDR1 MDHEN, CDR2 SYDVKM. CDR3 length: 18 residues. V lost 1 base, J lost 3 bases, and 20 bases lay in between. The CDR3 bases are TGTGCCAGCAGTTTATACCCGAGGTCAGGGGTGGGGACAGATACGCAGTATTTT. Amino acids: CASSLYPRSGVGTDTQYF.

This clone appeared once. Other DNA sequences in the sample encode the same CDR3. The rearrangement links TRBV28 to TRBJ2-7; D not certain. The V end was cut by 1 base, the J end by 3 bases, with 4 bases between. CDR1 and CDR2 (germline): MDHEN, SYDVKM. This CDR3 comprises 12 residues. The CDR3: CASSLSFYEQYF. In DNA, the CDR3 is TGTGCCAGCAGTTTATCATTCTACGAGCAGTACTTC.